The 17 T cell receptor beta chains in this list originate from one sample, sequenced in a study of cytotoxic CD8 clonotypes in ibrutinib-treated CLL. The repertoire was sequenced with immunoSEQ multiplex PCR; TCRdb's copy has only in-frame clones and lacks some. Among roughly 150,000 clones, 76% were seen once, and the ten largest hold approximately 5.1%. This specimen was PBMCs, taken after 24 months of ibrutinib treatment. These receptors all come from a human donor with chronic lymphocytic leukemia.

Regarding this clone: One end of the junction fails to match germline, which may point to a read error. The chain combines TRBV5-6 with TRBJ1-5; D perhaps matches TRBD1 (5 bases). The CDR3 has 14 residues. Germline V gene lookup returns CDR1 SGHDT and CDR2 YYEEEE. The CDR3 spells CASSLERGNQSQHF. In DNA, the CDR3 is TGTGCCAGCAGCTTGGAAAGGGGTAATCAGTCCCAGCATTTT.

V and J are TRBV11-3 and TRBJ2-1; D unclear. The CDR3 extends over 14 amino acids. CDR1 and CDR2 (germline): SGHNT, YENEEA. The germline V and J ends were trimmed by 5 bases and 4 bases, with 12 bases remaining between them. The CDR3 here is CASSPTTVYNEQFF. The CDR3 DNA follows: TGTGCCAGCAGCCCAACGACGGTTTACAATGAGCAGTTCTTC.

This sequence joins TRBV30 and TRBJ2-7; D may correspond to TRBD1 or TRBD2 (5 bases each). The CDR3 totals 12 residues. The V end was cut by 2 bases, the J end by 6 bases, with 11 bases between. Germline lookup yields CDR1 GTSNPN and CDR2 SVGIG (reference sequence). The CDR3: CAWSWGSGEQYF. The CDR3 DNA reads TGTGCCTGGAGTTGGGGGTCCGGCGAGCAGTACTTC.

This rearrangement joins TRBV5-6 to TRBJ1-2; possible D gene TRBD1, 6 bases. V lost 4 bases and J 3 bases, leaving 13 bases between the germline ends. The length of the CDR3 is 14 residues. Germline CDR1 reads SGHDT; CDR2 reads YYEEEE. In nucleotides, the CDR3 is TGTGCCAGCAGCAAAAGGACAGCCCACTATGGCTACACCTTC. Its protein is CASSKRTAHYGYTF.

The chain couples TRBV27 to TRBJ2-5; the match to TRBD2 covers 9 bases. The CDR3 totals 15 residues. V was pared by 4 bases and J by 5 bases, with 8 bases of the junction left unmatched. In germline, CDR1 is MNHEY, CDR2 SMNVEV (reference sequence). The CDR3 loop reads CASSYSLAGSETQYF. The DNA for the CDR3 is TGTGCCAGCAGTTACTCGCTAGCGGGGAGCGAGACCCAGTACTTC.

V is TRBV19 and J is TRBJ1-5; D gene unclear. The CDR3 extends over 13 amino acids. V lost 6 bases and J lost 7, with 13 bases in between. In germline, CDR1 is LNHDA, CDR2 SQIVND (reference sequence). For the CDR3, the DNA is TGTGCCAGTAGCGAAAATGTTGGACAGCCCCAGCATTTT. Its translation: CASSENVGQPQHF.

In nucleotides, the CDR3 is TGTGCCAGCAGCTTAGTTGGGCAGAACTATGGCTACACCTTC. Protein: CASSLVGQNYGYTF. V is TRBV7-2 and J is TRBJ1-2, with D hard to call. Between the trimmed V and J ends, which lost 1 base and 2 bases, there was a span of 8 bases. The CDR3 is 14 residues long. The germline V gene has CDR1 SGHTA and CDR2 FQGNSA. Together with reference TRBV7-2 and TRBJ1-2, the CDR3 gives the full variable domain: GAGVSQSPSNKVTEKGKDVELRCDPISGHTALYWYRQSLGQGLEFLIYFQGNSAPDKSGLPSDRFSAERTGGSVSTLTIQRTQQEDSAVYLCASSLVGQNYGYTFGSGTRLTVV.

There are many counts of this clone. The chain employs TRBV5-1 and TRBJ1-1; D is unclear. This CDR3 contains 14 residues. The germline V gene has CDR1 SGHRS and CDR2 YFSETQ. The V end lost 4 bases, the J end lost 5 bases, and 15 bases lay between the germline ends. The DNA for the CDR3 is TGCGCCAGCAGCCCATGGACGGGCAGGACTGAAGCTTTCTTT. Protein: CASSPWTGRTEAFF.

CDR3 region: CAAGGSGPYNSPLHF. The CDR3 DNA reads TGTGCCGCTGGGGGATCAGGGCCCTATAATTCACCCCTCCACTTT. The chain combines TRBV28 with TRBJ1-6; TRBD1 is a possible D gene (5 bases). CDR1 and CDR2 (germline): MDHEN, SYDVKM. The V and J ends lost 11 bases and 2 bases respectively, with 16 bases between them. The CDR3 length is 15 residues.

This clone is classed as medium-sized (0.01 to 0.1%). The V call is TRBV6-5, the J call TRBJ1-4; D remains unclear. Trimming removed 2 bases from V and 7 bases from J, with 11 bases in between. This CDR3 is 14 amino acids long. Germline V gene sequence: CDR1 MNHEY, CDR2 SVGAGI. CDR3 amino acids: CASSYAGGGEKLFF. In nucleotides, the CDR3 is TGTGCCAGCAGTTACGCGGGCGGAGGTGAAAAACTGTTTTTT.

As for this clone: The junction and the germline gene differ at one end; a read error may be behind it. V is TRBV7-7 and J is TRBJ2-1; possible D gene TRBD2, 6 bases. Germline CDR1 is SSHAT and CDR2 is FNYEAQ (reference sequence). CDR3 size: 12 residues. As DNA, the CDR3 is TGTGCTAGCAGCCCCCCCGGGGGTGAGCAGTTCTTC. Translation gives CASSPPGGEQFF.

J is TRBJ2-2 and V is TRBV5-1; TRBD1 aligns across 7 bases. The V segment lost 3 bases and the J segment 4 bases; nucleotides outside the gene matches: 6. Germline V gene data show CDR1 as SGHRS and CDR2 as YFSETQ. This CDR3 region has 15 residues. CDR3 DNA sequence: TGCGCCAGCAGCTCGGGACAGCTTTCCACCGGGGAGCTGTTTTTT. Protein product: CASSSGQLSTGELFF.

The chain uses TRBV15 and TRBJ1-5; a weak D match, TRBD1 (5 bases). Germline V gene data show CDR1 as LNHNV and CDR2 as YYDKDF (reference sequence). V was clipped by 0 bases and J by 7 bases, with 16 bases between them. The length of the CDR3 is 16 residues. CDR3 bases: TGTGCCACCAGCAGAGATCTAGGAGGGGCTGCGCAGCCCCAGCATTTT. The encoded protein is CATSRDLGGAAQPQHF.

V gene TRBV19 combines with J gene TRBJ1-1; D is possibly TRBD1 (6 bases). This CDR3 has 13 amino acids. Germline lookup yields CDR1 LNHDA and CDR2 SQIVND (reference sequence). V lost 6 bases, J lost 11 bases, and 19 bases lay in between. The CDR3: CASSPRQESAAFF. The CDR3 DNA is TGTGCCAGTAGCCCCCGACAGGAAAGCGCCGCTTTCTTT.

This chain connects TRBV27 to TRBJ2-7; 10 bases are a match to TRBD2. Trimming at V came to 3 bases and at J to 0 bases, leaving 14 bases not matched to a gene. Germline V gene sequence: CDR1 MNHEY, CDR2 SMNVEV (reference sequence). The CDR3 is made up of 19 amino acids. CDR3 nucleotides: TGTGCCAGCAGTTTTCGGGGATACCTAGCGGGAGACCCCTCCTACGAGCAGTACTTC. Protein sequence: CASSFRGYLAGDPSYEQYF.

CDR3 sequence (DNA): TGTGCCAGCAGCCCACGACCACCACCCTACGAGCAGTACTTC. Translated, it gives CASSPRPPPYEQYF. V usage is TRBV11-2 and J usage is TRBJ2-7; D is undetermined. V lost 5 bases, J lost 2 bases, and 13 bases lay in between. CDR3 length equals 14 residues. The germline V gene has CDR1 SGHAT and CDR2 FQNNGV.

As for this clone: This may arise from a read error, as a much more abundant clone is one base away. The chain uses TRBV5-5 and TRBJ1-1; D unclear. Germline V gene data show CDR1 as SGHKS and CDR2 as YYEKEE (reference sequence). The CDR3 runs to 11 residues. V dropped 4 bases and J dropped 1 base, with 2 bases sitting between them. The chain's CDR3 is CASSQNTEAFF. In DNA form, the CDR3 reads TGTGCCAGCAGCCAGAACACTGAAGCTTTCTTT.